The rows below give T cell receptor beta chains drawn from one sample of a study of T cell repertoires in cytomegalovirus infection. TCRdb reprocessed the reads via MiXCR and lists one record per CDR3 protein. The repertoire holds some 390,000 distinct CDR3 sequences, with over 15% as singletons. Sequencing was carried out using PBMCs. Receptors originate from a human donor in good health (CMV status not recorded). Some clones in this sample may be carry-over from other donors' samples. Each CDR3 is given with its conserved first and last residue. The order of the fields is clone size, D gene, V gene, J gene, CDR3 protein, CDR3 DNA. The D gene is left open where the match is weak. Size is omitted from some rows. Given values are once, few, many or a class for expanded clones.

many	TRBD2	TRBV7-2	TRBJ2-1	CASSWAGTSGGIEQFF	TGTGCCAGCAGCTGGGCGGGGACTAGCGGGGGCATTGAGCAGTTCTTC
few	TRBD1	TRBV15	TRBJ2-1	CATTGQGREQFF	TGTGCCACCACGGGACAGGGAAGGGAGCAGTTCTTC
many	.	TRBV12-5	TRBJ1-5	CASGLIGQPQHF	TGTGCTAGTGGTTTAATAGGCCAGCCCCAGCATTTT
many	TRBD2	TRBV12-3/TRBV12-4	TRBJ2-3	CASSGLAGSTDTQYF	TGTGCCAGCAGCGGACTAGCGGGGAGCACAGATACGCAGTATTTT
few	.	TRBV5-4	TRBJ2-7	CASSSLAQDDEQYF	TGTGCCAGCAGCTCGTTGGCACAGGACGACGAGCAGTACTTC
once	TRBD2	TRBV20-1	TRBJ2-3	CSAGSASGSTDTQYF	TGCAGTGCAGGCTCGGCTAGCGGGAGCACAGATACGCAGTATTTT
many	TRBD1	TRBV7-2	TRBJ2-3	CASSLGASGQGIDTQYF	TGTGCCAGCAGCTTAGGAGCTTCGGGACAGGGGATAGATACGCAGTATTTT
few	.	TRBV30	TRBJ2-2	CAWSRWNTGELFF	TGTGCCTGGAGTAGGTGGAACACCGGGGAGCTGTTTTTT
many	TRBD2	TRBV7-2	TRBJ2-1	CASSSTGGFIAGDHEQFF	TGTGCCAGCAGCTCCACGGGGGGGTTTATAGCGGGAGACCATGAGCAGTTCTTC
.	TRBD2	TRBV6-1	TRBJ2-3	CASSDTSGATTDTQYF	TGTGCCAGCAGTGACACTAGCGGGGCCACCACAGATACGCAGTATTTT
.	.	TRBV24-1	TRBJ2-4	CATSAENIQYF	TGTGCCACCAGTGCAGAAAACATTCAGTACTTC
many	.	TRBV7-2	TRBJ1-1	CASSLAPPDRNTEAFF	TGTGCCAGCAGCTTAGCACCGCCTGACAGGAACACTGAAGCTTTCTTT
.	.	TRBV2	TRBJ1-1	CASSGLAPGTEAFF	TGTGCCAGCAGTGGATTAGCCCCTGGGACTGAAGCTTTCTTT
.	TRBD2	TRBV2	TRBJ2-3	CASSDPRGGVTDTQYF	TGTGCCAGCAGTGACCCACGCGGGGGAGTCACAGATACGCAGTATTTT
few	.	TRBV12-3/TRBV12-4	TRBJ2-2	CASSPPRRGMNTGELFF	TGTGCCAGCAGTCCCCCCAGGAGGGGAATGAACACCGGGGAGCTGTTTTTT
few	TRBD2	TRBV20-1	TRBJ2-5	CSARGSGRAVGTQYF	TGCAGTGCCCGGGGTAGCGGGAGGGCCGTAGGGACCCAGTACTTC
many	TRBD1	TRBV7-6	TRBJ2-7	CASSLTGSEQYF	TGTGCCAGCAGCTTGACAGGGAGCGAGCAGTACTTC
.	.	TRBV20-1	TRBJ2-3	CSARDHTDTQYF	TGCAGTGCTAGGGACCACACAGATACGCAGTATTTT
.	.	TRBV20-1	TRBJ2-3	CSARDWDTQYF	TGCAGTGCTAGAGATTGGGATACGCAGTATTTT
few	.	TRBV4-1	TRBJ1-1	CASSSPGGATNTEAFF	TGCGCCAGCAGTTCACCGGGAGGGGCGACGAACACTGAAGCTTTCTTT
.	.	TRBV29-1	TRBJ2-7	CSVEAGPYEQYF	TGCAGCGTTGAAGCGGGACCCTACGAGCAGTACTTC
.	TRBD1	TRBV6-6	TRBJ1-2	CASQGATGEYGYTF	TGTGCCAGCCAGGGGGCGACCGGGGAATATGGCTACACCTTC
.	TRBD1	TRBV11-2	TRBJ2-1	CASSVGQGWYNEQFF	TGTGCCAGCAGCGTAGGACAGGGTTGGTACAATGAGCAGTTCTTC
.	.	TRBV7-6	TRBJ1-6	CASSLRDGGRTSPLHF	TGTGCCAGCAGCCTCCGAGACGGGGGTAGGACTTCACCCCTCCACTTT
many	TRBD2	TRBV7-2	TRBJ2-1	CASSLRSLAGGPAFF	TGTGCCAGCAGCTTAAGGTCACTAGCGGGAGGGCCAGCGTTCTTC
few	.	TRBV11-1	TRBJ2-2	CASSLGRNYGELFF	TGTGCCAGCAGCTTAGGGCGGAACTACGGGGAGCTGTTTTTT
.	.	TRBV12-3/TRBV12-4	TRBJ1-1	CASSLRRLNTEAFF	TGTGCCAGCAGTTTGCGGAGGCTGAACACTGAAGCTTTCTTT
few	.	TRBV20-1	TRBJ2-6	CSAGSGANVLTF	TGCAGTGCGGGGTCTGGGGCCAACGTCCTGACTTTC
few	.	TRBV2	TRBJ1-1	CASSEGGWTEAFF	TGTGCCAGCAGTGAAGGGGGGTGGACTGAAGCTTTCTTT
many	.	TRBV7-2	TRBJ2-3	CASKRGGGATDTQYF	TGTGCCAGCAAGAGGGGGGGGGGGGCGACAGATACGCAGTATTTT
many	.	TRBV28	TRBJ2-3	CASSSRGQWGTDTQYF	TGTGCCAGCAGTTCCCGGGGACAATGGGGCACAGATACGCAGTATTTT
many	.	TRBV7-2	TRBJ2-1	CASLGDEQFF	TGTGCCAGCCTAGGGGATGAGCAGTTCTTC
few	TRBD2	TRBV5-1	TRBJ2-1	CASSLSSGGLEQFF	TGCGCCAGCAGCTTGAGTAGCGGGGGTCTTGAGCAGTTCTTC
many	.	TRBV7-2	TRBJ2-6	CASSQLNVLTF	TGTGCCAGCAGCCAATTAAACGTCCTGACTTTC
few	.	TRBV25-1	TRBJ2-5	CASRENAVETQYF	TGTGCCAGCAGGGAGAACGCAGTAGAGACCCAGTACTTC
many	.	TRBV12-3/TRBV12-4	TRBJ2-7	CASSLRGNSYEQYF	TGTGCCAGCAGTTTAAGGGGGAATAGCTACGAGCAGTACTTC
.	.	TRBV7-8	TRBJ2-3	CASSHRDTQYF	TGTGCCAGCAGCCACAGAGATACGCAGTATTTT
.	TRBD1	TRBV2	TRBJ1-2	CASTSGQGLDGYTF	TGTGCCAGCACCTCGGGACAGGGATTAGATGGCTACACCTTC
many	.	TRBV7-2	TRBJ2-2	CASSLAGPGELFF	TGTGCCAGCAGCTTGGCGGGCCCCGGGGAGCTGTTTTTT
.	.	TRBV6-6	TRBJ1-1	CASSYSRIREAFF	TGTGCCAGCAGTTACTCGAGGATTAGGGAAGCTTTCTTT
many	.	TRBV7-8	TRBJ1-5	CASSAITGVRSNQPQHF	TGTGCCAGCAGCGCAATTACAGGAGTAAGGAGCAATCAGCCCCAGCATTTT
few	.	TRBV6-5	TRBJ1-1	CASSYSANTEAFF	TGTGCCAGCAGTTACTCAGCGAACACTGAAGCTTTCTTT
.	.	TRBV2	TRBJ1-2	CASSPGGGRRYTF	TGTGCCAGCAGTCCCGGAGGGGGACGTCGCTACACCTTC
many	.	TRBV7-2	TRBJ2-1	CASSLVGWDEQFF	TGTGCCAGCAGCTTAGTAGGATGGGACGAGCAGTTCTTC
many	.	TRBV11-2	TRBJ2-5	CASSSQRDLQETQYF	TGTGCCAGCAGCTCTCAGAGGGATCTCCAAGAGACCCAGTACTTC
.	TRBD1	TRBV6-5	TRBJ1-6	CASSFRDRGLSPLHF	TGTGCCAGCAGTTTCCGGGACAGGGGCCTTTCACCCCTCCACTTT
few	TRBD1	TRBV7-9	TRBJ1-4	CASSQGGTGFEKLFF	TGTGCCAGCAGCCAGGGGGGGACAGGGTTCGAAAAACTGTTTTTT
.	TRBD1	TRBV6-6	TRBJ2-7	CASSYSMGQEDEQYF	TGTGCCAGCAGTTACTCGATGGGACAGGAGGACGAGCAGTACTTC